This T cell receptor beta chain was profiled in a study of identifying expanded T cells in peripheral blood. Whole-study results and caveats: Clone count variance between approximately 2-week samples rose with total template count. Over around two and four weeks, about 15 and 19 clones changed, versus 1.2 between replicates.

Healthy donors had no documented immune events, such as infections, while sampled. The CDR3 is 19 residues long. Germline assignment: CDR1 PRHDT and CDR2 FYEKMQ (reference sequence). Trimming took 5 bases from V and 2 from J; bases not matched to a gene: 19. This clone was detected a few times. What it recognizes is unknown. Sequencing was performed with immunoSEQ multiplex PCR; in TCRdb, only in-frame clones are kept and a portion is missing. The sample lists over 85,000 clones, about 91% occurring once. Sequenced sample: blood. The receptor comes from a person between 18 and 70 years old in good health. The chain recombines TRBV13 with TRBJ2-3; 7 bases fit TRBD2. CDR3 nucleotides: TGTGCCAGCAGCCTCAGGCTTCGGGCGGGAGTGGGGGTCACAGATACGCAGTATTTT. Encoded protein: CASSLRLRAGVGVTDTQYF.